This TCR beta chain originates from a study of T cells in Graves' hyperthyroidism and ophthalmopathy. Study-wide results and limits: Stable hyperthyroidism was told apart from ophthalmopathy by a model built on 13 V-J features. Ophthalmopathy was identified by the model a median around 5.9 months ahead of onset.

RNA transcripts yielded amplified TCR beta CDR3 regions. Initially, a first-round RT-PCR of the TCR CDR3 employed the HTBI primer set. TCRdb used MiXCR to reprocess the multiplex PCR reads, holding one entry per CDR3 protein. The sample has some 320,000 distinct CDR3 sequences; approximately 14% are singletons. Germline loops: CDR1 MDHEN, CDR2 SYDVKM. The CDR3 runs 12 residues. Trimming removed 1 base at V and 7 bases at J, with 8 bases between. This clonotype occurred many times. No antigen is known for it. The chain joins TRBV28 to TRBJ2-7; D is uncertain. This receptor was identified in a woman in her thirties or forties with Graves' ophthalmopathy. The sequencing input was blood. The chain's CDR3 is CASSLSTMEQYF. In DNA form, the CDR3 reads TGTGCCAGCAGTTTATCCACGATGGAGCAGTACTTC.